The source of this T cell receptor beta chain is a study of CD8+CD57+ T cells in acquired aplastic anemia. Whole-study context: DNA from sorted CD4+ and CD8+ cells averaged around 3.5 ug. Study results and limitations: Almost 30 shared CD8+ CDR3s appeared highly expressed within patients' immunodominant clones.

The CDR3 sequence is 14 residues long. Losses at the gene ends were 5 bases for V and 5 bases for J; bases not matched to a gene: 5. The germline V gene encodes CDR1 ENHRY and CDR2 SYGVKD. The count of this clonotype is one. Its antigen is not known. Previously, flow cytometry had revealed CD8+CD57+ cell expansion in the patients chosen for sequencing. Everyone among the patients had severe acquired aplastic anemia. Profiling of TCR beta VDJ combinations and CDR3 sequences used genomic DNA as template. TCRdb passed the reads through MiXCR, listing each CDR3 protein once. The sample records around 430,000 distinct CDR3 sequences, more than 25% being singletons.

The sequenced material came from sorted CD4+, CD8+, or CD8+CD57+ T cells (not recorded which) from PBMCs. The TCR was taken from a human donor with aplastic anemia. The rearrangement joins TRBV10-3 to TRBJ2-5; 10 bases agree with TRBD1. CDR3 coding DNA: TGTGCCATCAGTATGACAGGGGGCATGGAGACCCAGTACTTC. This sequence encodes CAISMTGGMETQYF.